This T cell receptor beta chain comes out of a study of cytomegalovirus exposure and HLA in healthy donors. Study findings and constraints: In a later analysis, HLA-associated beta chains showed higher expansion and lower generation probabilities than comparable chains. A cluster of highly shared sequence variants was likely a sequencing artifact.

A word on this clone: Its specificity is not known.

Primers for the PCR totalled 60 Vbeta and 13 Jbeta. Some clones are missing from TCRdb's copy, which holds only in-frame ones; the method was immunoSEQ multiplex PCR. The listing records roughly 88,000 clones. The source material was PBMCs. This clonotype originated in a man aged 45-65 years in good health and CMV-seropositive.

The DNA for the CDR3 is TGTGCCAGCAGTGCCCGACTAGCGGGAGGTGGGAATGAGCAGTTCTTC. Translated, it gives CASSARLAGGGNEQFF. The chain combines TRBV6-6 with TRBJ2-1; 13 nucleotides agree with TRBD2. This CDR3 region has 16 residues. Germline trimming cut 5 bases from V and 7 bases from J; bases unmatched to any gene: 8. The germline gives CDR1 MNHNY, CDR2 SVGAGI (reference sequence).